What follows is one TCR beta chain and its context. This clone was seen a handful of times. The antigen this receptor binds is unknown. No clone much larger than this one lies a single base away; base qualities are absent. The cohort was made up of 500 to 800 healthy bone marrow donors. All cohort members were sampled while nominally healthy, although unrecorded immune exposures were likely present. The donor tested CMV seropositive and was one of the 289 seropositive cohort members. Every donor gave a peripheral blood sample, and the peripheral blood mononuclear cells from that sample were used for TCR beta sequencing. Genomic DNA was extracted from the blood cell samples with the Qiagen DNeasy Blood Extraction Kit. This sample is part of a study of cytomegalovirus exposure and HLA in healthy donors listed by TCRdb under 2017. Describing the broader study: An earlier analysis of around 600 of the donors reported 250 to 300 Gb of sequence data and roughly 100 million unique TCR beta sequences from 150 million to 200 million T cells. Typing coverage differed by locus: A, B, C, DRB1 and DQB1 were typed in roughly 620-640 donors, DQA1 in about 510, DPA1 in some 610, and DPB1 in 450 to 490. On average, roughly 240,000 unique TCR beta nucleotide sequences were sequenced per donor among more than 350 genotyped donors of the cohort, with around 19% of those sequences being non-productive. Donor age, sex, ethnicity and CMV serostatus were compiled alongside the repertoire data. The study was designed to test whether signatures of past pathogen exposure could be identified by cataloging public T cell receptors. HLA typing covered class I and class II loci at four-digit resolution. A later analysis re-analyzed previously published TCR beta repertoires from approximately 670 donors and added high-resolution HLA genotyping to study TCR occurrence patterns. Rather than drawing on any new phenotypic data, the later analysis identified candidate immune exposures from TCR beta sequences and the way those sequences occurred across donors. Using immunosequencing, the study profiled T cell repertoires from 500 to 800 subjects and related those repertoires to cytomegalovirus serostatus. To predict cytomegalovirus infection status, the study combined high-throughput TCR immunosequencing, statistical association of individual TCRs with disease status, and machine learning. The genetic ancestry cluster associated with self-reported Caucasian donors included 81% of the roughly 360 genotyped donors. An earlier analysis of approximately 630 of the donors applied high-throughput TCR beta sequencing to assess whether each TCR beta V gene segment acted as functional or pseudogenic. Genome-wide SNP genotypes for about 55% of the roughly 670 donors were used in a later genetic analysis, which treated that subset as a discovery cohort. Besides the first cohort of roughly 700 subjects, a separate validation cohort made up of over a hundred different subjects was used. Around 320 gigabases of sequencing data and tens of millions of unique TCR sequences were included in an early release covering around 600 HLA-typed donors. A handful of DR-DQ haplotypes were handled as single units for association and clustering because linkage in the cohort was strong. Every discovery cohort repertoire had been produced on one sequencing platform. Here is what the overall study found, with its caveats: Across donors, most TCR sequences were observed very rarely, whereas some public TCRs were present in many individuals. Because some donors lacked HLA typing at each locus, the association tests relied only on the typed subset. The study gave a list of over 150 TCR beta chains associated with cytomegalovirus. According to a later analysis, parvovirus B19, influenza, CMV and Epstein-Barr virus appeared linked to several top co-occurrence clusters. In a later genetic analysis, a missense DCLRE1C variant was associated with V-gene and J-gene trimming of TCR beta chains, and the association was replicated in an independent cohort. A cluster of highly shared sequence variants was judged likely to be a technical artifact of the sequencing pipeline. In a later analysis, TCR association rates were found to vary across HLA loci, with the most associated TCRs seen for DRB1 alleles and the fewest for HLA-C alleles. A later analysis found that HLA-associated TCR beta chains were more clonally expanded and had lower generation probabilities than equally common non-associated chains. Linkage disequilibrium might explain the correlated functional status among segregating V segments, but an unknown experimental factor could not be excluded. Specific HLA alleles were associated with 15,000 to 20,000 TCR beta sequences at a false discovery rate of 0.05 in a later analysis. A later analysis found that most CMV-associated TCR beta chains appeared HLA-restricted, with HLA associations seemingly driven largely by CMV exposure. Because counts were too low, some 17 rarely observed V segments, including chromosome 9 orphons, were excluded from the earlier analysis of several hundred of the donors. Broadly in line with IMGT annotations, most TCR beta V segments showed up in productive rearrangements about 87% or about 30% of the time in an earlier analysis of some 590 of the donors. This cohort had only TCR beta chains sequenced, and the lack of alpha or paired-chain data limited which features could be detected. According to a later genetic analysis, donors in an Asian-associated ancestry cluster had fewer N-insertions in productive TCRs than the approximately 700-donor mean. The 87-base-pair reads could not distinguish some IMGT-functional V segments, including TRBV6-2 and TRBV6-3, so those segments were excluded. The classifier was reported to diagnose cytomegalovirus status with high specificity and sensitivity in both the original cohort and the validation cohort. A further reported finding was that TCR beta sequences accurately predicted the HLA-A and HLA-B alleles for most subjects in the first cohort. The authors suggested that the approach could potentially be generalized to other disease states and immunological phenotypes. The only immune exposure information available for the cohort was CMV serostatus. Assigning TCR associations to individual alleles was difficult when HLA alleles, especially DR and DQ, strongly co-occurred. Sequencing depth was assumed to be roughly uniform across donors in the presence/absence analyses, though that assumption may not hold. In vitro tests confirmed that a few of the cytomegalovirus-associated TCR beta chains recognize cytomegalovirus antigens.

The method behind the library was the immunoSEQ multiplex PCR assay. A mixture of 60 forward primers for TCR Vbeta segments and 13 reverse primers for TCR Jbeta segments was used in the multiplex PCR. A multiplex PCR assay on genomic DNA amplified the CDR3 region of rearranged TCR beta genes. The amplified TCR beta libraries were sequenced on the Illumina HiSeq System as 87-base-pair reads. As for the authors' bioinformatics: A later analysis tallied around 87 million unique TCR beta chains across the 700 or so repertoires, and around 9.9 million of those chains were shared by two or more donors. Raw reads were error-corrected and collapsed into unique sequences by a nearest-neighbor algorithm in which closely related sequences were merged to remove PCR and sequencing errors. CDR3 sequences were aligned to IMGT reference sequences to assign V, D and J gene segments. For a sequence to be retained, a match of at least six nucleotides was required to both a V gene segment and a J gene segment. A rearrangement was called productive if the CDR3 had no stop codons and remained in frame with V and J, and every other rearrangement was called non-productive. Following IMGT convention, CDR3 was defined as the stretch from the second conserved V-encoded cysteine up to the conserved J-encoded phenylalanine. The earlier analysis of about 610 of the donors excluded sequences that lacked an unambiguous match to a single V gene segment. In an earlier analysis of approximately 610 of the donors, V segments were called functional above 56.7% productive rearrangements and were called segregating when the between-donor standard deviation exceeded 5%. A statistical classification framework was developed to diagnose cytomegalovirus status using the catalog of TCR beta chain sequences. V and J gene assignment, in a later analysis, came from comparing TCR nucleotide sequences with IMGT/GENE-DB human TR gene sequences. The TCRdist pipeline was used in a later analysis to assign CDR3 sequences and most-parsimonious VDJ recombination scenarios. In a later analysis, every TCR beta chain was defined by the combination of its CDR3 amino acid sequence and its V-gene family, and reads without a unique V-gene family were dropped. To address suspected cross-contamination and a sequencing artifact, a later analysis removed some 620 highly shared, low-generation-probability nucleotide sequences. In a later analysis, a clonal expansion index for each public chain was calculated from normalized within-repertoire ranks of inferred template counts. Generation probabilities in a later analysis came from a VDJ recombination model fitted to out-of-frame rearrangements, and those results were checked against IGoR. Hypergeometric tests were used in a later analysis to score TCR-TCR, TCR-HLA and TCR-CMV co-occurrence, with a repertoire-size bias correction applied to the TCR pairs. To estimate false discovery rates, a later analysis permuted the HLA or CMV assignments 20 times. A later analysis grouped co-occurring TCRs with DBSCAN, adding TCRdist sequence similarity when clustering within HLA-allele-positive subsets. Co-occurrence clustering excluded repertoires with fewer than 30,000 or more than 120,000 public chains, plus five with anomalous nucleotide sharing. TCRdb obtained this table from immuneACCESS and retained in-frame rearrangements with V and J assigned. These tables miss some clones; where compared with another copy, unresolved V genes account for less than half of the shortfall, and the remainder is unexplained. Clone size and the V and J calls come from that table; the DNA yielded D and trimming. For this sample the table gives fewer than 150,000 clones, of which roughly 80% were detected only once. Of the sample, more than 4% is held by the ten largest clones.

V gives up 2 bases and J gives up 2 bases, and the segment between their germline ends measures 13 bases. Looking up the germline V gene yields CDR1 SGHRS and CDR2 YFSETQ. Taken from cysteine to phenylalanine, the CDR3 has 15 residues. Only CDR3 DNA remains: 45 bases, in frame from the first base. This sequence originates from a man between 40 and 49 years old in good health and CMV-seropositive. Sequenced: PBMCs. The chain employs TRBV5-1 and TRBJ1-2; the D region possibly corresponds to TRBD1 (6 bases align). CDR3 protein: CASSFQGQTNYGYTF. Here is the DNA: TGCGCCAGCAGCTTTCAGGGGCAAACGAACTATGGCTACACCTTC.